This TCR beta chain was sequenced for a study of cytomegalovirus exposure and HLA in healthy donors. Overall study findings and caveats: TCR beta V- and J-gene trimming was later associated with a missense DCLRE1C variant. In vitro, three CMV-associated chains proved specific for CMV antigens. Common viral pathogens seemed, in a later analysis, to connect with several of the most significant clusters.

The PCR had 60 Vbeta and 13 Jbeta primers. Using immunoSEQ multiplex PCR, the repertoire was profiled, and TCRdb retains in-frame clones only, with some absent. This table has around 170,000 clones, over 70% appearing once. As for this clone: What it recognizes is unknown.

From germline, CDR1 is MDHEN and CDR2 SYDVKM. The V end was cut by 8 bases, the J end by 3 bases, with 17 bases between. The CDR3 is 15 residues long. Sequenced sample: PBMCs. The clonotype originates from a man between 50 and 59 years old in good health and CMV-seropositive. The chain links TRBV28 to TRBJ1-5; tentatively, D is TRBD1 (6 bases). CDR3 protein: CASLMRGASNQPQHF. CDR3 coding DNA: TGTGCCAGCTTAATGCGGGGGGCGTCCAATCAGCCCCAGCATTTT.